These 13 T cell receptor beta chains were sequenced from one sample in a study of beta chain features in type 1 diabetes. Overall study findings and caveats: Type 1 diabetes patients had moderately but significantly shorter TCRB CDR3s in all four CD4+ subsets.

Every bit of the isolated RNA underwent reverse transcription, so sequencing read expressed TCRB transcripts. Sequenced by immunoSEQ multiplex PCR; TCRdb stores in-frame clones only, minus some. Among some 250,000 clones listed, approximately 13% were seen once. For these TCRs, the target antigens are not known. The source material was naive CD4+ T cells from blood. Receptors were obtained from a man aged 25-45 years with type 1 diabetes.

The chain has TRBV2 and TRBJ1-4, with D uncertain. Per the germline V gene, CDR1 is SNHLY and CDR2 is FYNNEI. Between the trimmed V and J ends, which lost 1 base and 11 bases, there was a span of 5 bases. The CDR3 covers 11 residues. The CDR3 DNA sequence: TGTGCCAGCAGTGAAGGGGAGAAACTGTTTTTT. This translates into CASSEGEKLFF.

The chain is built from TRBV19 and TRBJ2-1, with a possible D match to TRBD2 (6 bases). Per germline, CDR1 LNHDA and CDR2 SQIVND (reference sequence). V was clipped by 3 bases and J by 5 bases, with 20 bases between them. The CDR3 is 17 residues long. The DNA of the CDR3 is TGTGCCAGTAGTATCCCACTAGCCTCCAGACCTAACAATGAGCAGTTCTTC. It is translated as CASSIPLASRPNNEQFF.

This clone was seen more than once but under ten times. The DNA for the CDR3 is TGTGCCAGTAGTACTCTAACAGGGCTCGGCGAGCAGTACTTC. It translates to CASSTLTGLGEQYF. The gene calls are TRBV19 and TRBJ2-7; TRBD1 might be the D (6 bases). V was trimmed by 4 bases and J by 6 bases, leaving 16 bases between them. This CDR3 comprises 14 residues. From germline, CDR1 is LNHDA and CDR2 SQIVND (reference sequence).

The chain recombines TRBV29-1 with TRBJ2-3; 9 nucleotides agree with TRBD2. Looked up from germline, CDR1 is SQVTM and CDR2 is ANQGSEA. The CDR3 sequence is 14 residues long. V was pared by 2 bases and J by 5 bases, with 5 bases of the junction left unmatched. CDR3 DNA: TGCAGCGTTGAAAGGGGAGCGGGAGGAGATACGCAGTATTTT. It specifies CSVERGAGGDTQYF.

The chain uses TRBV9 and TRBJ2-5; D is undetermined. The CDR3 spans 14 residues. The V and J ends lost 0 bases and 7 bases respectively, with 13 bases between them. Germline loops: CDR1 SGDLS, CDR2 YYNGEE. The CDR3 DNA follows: TGTGCCAGCAGCGTAGCTGTCGGGTTGGGGACCCAGTACTTC. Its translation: CASSVAVGLGTQYF.

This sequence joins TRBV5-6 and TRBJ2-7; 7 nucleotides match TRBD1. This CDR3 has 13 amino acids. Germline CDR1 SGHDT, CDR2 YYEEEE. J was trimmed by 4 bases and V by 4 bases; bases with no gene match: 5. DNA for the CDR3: TGTGCCAGCAGCAGGGGGCTTTTATACGAGCAGTACTTC. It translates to CASSRGLLYEQYF. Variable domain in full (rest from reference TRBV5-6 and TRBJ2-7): DAGVTQSPTHLIKTRGQQVTLRCSPKSGHDTVSWYQQALGQGPQFIFQYYEEEERQRGNFPDRFSGHQFPNYSSELNVNALLLGDSALYLCASSRGLLYEQYFGPGTRLTVT.

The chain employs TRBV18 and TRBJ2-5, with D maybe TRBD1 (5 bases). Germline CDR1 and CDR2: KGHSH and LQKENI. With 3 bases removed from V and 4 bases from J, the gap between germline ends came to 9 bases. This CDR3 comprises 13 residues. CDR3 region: CASSPGHRETQYF. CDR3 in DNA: TGTGCCAGCTCACCCGGACACCGAGAGACCCAGTACTTC.

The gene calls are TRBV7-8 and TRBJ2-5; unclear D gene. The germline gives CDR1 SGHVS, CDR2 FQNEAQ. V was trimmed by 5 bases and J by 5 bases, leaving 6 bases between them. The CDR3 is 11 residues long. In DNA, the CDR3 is TGTGCCAGCAGCCAAGCGGAGACCCAGTACTTC. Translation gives CASSQAETQYF. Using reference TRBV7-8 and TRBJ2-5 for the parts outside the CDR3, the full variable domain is GAGVSQSPRYKVAKRGQDVALRCDPISGHVSLFWYQQALGQGPEFLTYFQNEAQLDKSGLPSDRFFAERPEGSVSTLKIQRTQQEDSAVYLCASSQAETQYFGPGTRLLVL.

In nucleotides, the CDR3 is TGTGCCAGCAGCTCGGGAGTTACAGATACGCAGTATTTT. This gives the protein CASSSGVTDTQYF. The chain joins TRBV11-2 to TRBJ2-3; tentatively, D is TRBD2 (6 bases). The CDR3 has 13 residues. V was trimmed by 4 bases and J by 3 bases, leaving 8 bases between them. Per the germline V gene, CDR1 is SGHAT and CDR2 is FQNNGV. The full variable domain, completed using reference TRBV11-2 and TRBJ2-3, is EAGVAQSPRYKIIEKRQSVAFWCNPISGHATLYWYQQILGQGPKLLIQFQNNGVVDDSQLPKDRFSAERLKGVDSTLKIQPAKLEDSAVYLCASSSGVTDTQYFGPGTRLTVL.

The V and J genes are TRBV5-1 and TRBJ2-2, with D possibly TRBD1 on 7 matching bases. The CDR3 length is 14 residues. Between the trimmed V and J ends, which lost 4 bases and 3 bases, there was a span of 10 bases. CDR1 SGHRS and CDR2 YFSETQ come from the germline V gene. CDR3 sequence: CASSGGTDTGELFF. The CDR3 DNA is TGCGCCAGCAGCGGGGGGACAGACACCGGGGAGCTGTTTTTT.

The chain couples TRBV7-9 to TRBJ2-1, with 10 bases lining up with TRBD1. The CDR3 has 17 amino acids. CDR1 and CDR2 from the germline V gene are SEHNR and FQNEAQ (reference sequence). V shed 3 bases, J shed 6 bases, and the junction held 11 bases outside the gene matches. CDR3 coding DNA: TGTGCCAGCAGCTTGGGAACCGGGACAGGGGTGGGCAATGAGCAGTTCTTC. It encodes CASSLGTGTGVGNEQFF.

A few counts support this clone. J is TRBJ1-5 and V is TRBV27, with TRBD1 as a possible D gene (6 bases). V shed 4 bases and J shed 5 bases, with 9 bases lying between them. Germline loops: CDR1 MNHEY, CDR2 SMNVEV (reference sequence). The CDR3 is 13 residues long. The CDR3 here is CASSWAGDQPQHF. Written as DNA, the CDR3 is TGTGCCAGCAGTTGGGCAGGGGATCAGCCCCAGCATTTT.

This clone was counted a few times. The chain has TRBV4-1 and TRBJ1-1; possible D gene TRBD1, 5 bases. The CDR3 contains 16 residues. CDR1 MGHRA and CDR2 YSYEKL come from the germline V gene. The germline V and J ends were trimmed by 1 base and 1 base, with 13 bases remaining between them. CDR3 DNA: TGCGCCAGCAGCCAAGGGAGGAGGGGCTCGAACACTGAAGCTTTCTTT. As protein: CASSQGRRGSNTEAFF.